One and the same sample provided the 23 T cell receptor beta chains below, sequenced in a study of regulatory T cells in long-lasting Graves disease. Combining iRepertoire HTBI primers with Arm-PCR of CDR3 regions, the authors built TCR beta libraries. TCRdb reanalysed the multiplex PCR reads using MiXCR and keeps one entry per CDR3 protein. This table has some 500,000 distinct CDR3 sequences, around 15% appearing once. As for time point: newly diagnosed GD, antithyroid drugs for less than 3 months. Researchers made the TCR library from RNA that was extracted from PBMCs. This sample also belongs to another study, concerning T cells in Graves' hyperthyroidism and ophthalmopathy.

The sequencing here drew on peripheral blood mononuclear cells (PBMCs), taken at new diagnosis, from a patient treated with antithyroid drugs. These receptors were obtained from a woman aged 35 to 60 with Graves disease.

This clonotype was seen only a few times. The rearrangement joins TRBV29-1 to TRBJ1-2; D call uncertain. V lost 7 bases and J lost 8, with 8 bases in between. Germline CDR1 is SQVTM and CDR2 is ANQGSEA. This CDR3 region has 9 residues. The chain's CDR3 is CSAEEGYTF. Here the CDR3 DNA reads TGCAGCGCCGAGGAGGGCTACACCTTC.

The J gene is TRBJ2-5, the V gene TRBV29-1, with D unresolved. The V gene lost 0 bases and the J gene lost 1 base, with 12 bases spanning the gap. Germline lookup yields CDR1 SQVTM and CDR2 ANQGSEA. The CDR3 consists of 15 residues. In DNA form, the CDR3 reads TGCAGCGTTGAAGATAATGCACTCCTCCAAGAGACCCAGTACTTC. It encodes CSVEDNALLQETQYF.

The table lists this clonotype with many counts. The V gene is TRBV5-5, the J gene TRBJ1-5; perhaps TRBD1 as D (5 bases). V shed 0 bases and J shed 6 bases, with 19 bases lying between them. Germline V gene data show CDR1 as SGHKS and CDR2 as YYEKEE (reference sequence). The length of the CDR3 is 17 residues. As DNA, the CDR3 is TGTGCCAGCAGCTTGGTTTGGACAACTTGGGGCGGTCAGCCCCAGCATTTT. Amino acids: CASSLVWTTWGGQPQHF.

The chain has TRBV30 and TRBJ1-1; no firm D call. The V gene lost 0 bases and the J gene lost 0 bases, with 8 bases spanning the gap. Germline values: CDR1 GTSNPN, CDR2 SVGIG (reference sequence). The CDR3 contains 14 residues. In DNA, the CDR3 is TGTGCCTGGAGTGTACCGGGAATGAACACTGAAGCTTTCTTT. This translates into CAWSVPGMNTEAFF.

The sample holds one count of this clonotype. A read error is possible here, since a much larger clone lies one base away. The V and J genes are TRBV11-1 and TRBJ2-7; D may correspond to TRBD1 or TRBD2 (5 bases each). Deletions cut 5 bases from V and 4 bases from J, with 15 bases between. The CDR3 runs to 14 residues. Per germline, CDR1 SGHAT and CDR2 FQDESV (reference sequence). The CDR3 here is CASSPRDGWYEQYF. DNA of the CDR3: TGTGCCAGCAGCCCTCGGGACGGATGGTACGAGCAGTACTTC.

This clonotype was observed many times. The chain has TRBV10-3 and TRBJ2-1; D tentatively fits TRBD1 or TRBD2 (5 bases each). Germline values: CDR1 ENHRY, CDR2 SYGVKD. The CDR3 loop spans 14 amino acids. The germline V and J ends were trimmed by 8 bases and 6 bases, with 17 bases remaining between them. CDR3 loop: CAIGAGAEINEQFF. In DNA, the CDR3 is TGTGCCATCGGGGCCGGGGCAGAGATCAATGAGCAGTTCTTC.

The chain uses TRBV2 and TRBJ2-2, with D unclear. The length of the CDR3 is 12 residues. Germline loops: CDR1 SNHLY, CDR2 FYNNEI. Trimming cost V 2 bases and J 9 bases, with 7 bases left between them. The CDR3 region has the DNA TGTGCCAGCAGTGAACAGGTCTGGGAGCTGTTTTTT. Residues: CASSEQVWELFF.

In its sample, this clonotype was seen many times. This rearrangement joins TRBV2 to TRBJ2-3; D possibly corresponds to TRBD1 (7 bases). Germline-derived CDR1 and CDR2 are SNHLY and FYNNEI. There are 14 residues in the CDR3. The V gene lost 4 bases and the J gene lost 4 bases, with 12 bases spanning the gap. This CDR3 reads CASSGQGGADTQYF. The CDR3 DNA sequence: TGTGCCAGCAGTGGACAGGGAGGAGCAGATACGCAGTATTTT.

This clonotype was detected only a few times. V usage is TRBV10-3 and J usage is TRBJ2-6, with D hard to call. Germline CDR1 and CDR2: ENHRY and SYGVKD. The CDR3 contains 17 residues. Trimming left V 6 bases short and J 0 bases short, with 15 bases between. The DNA for the CDR3 is TGTGCCATCAGCCCGAGCACAGAGATCTCTGGGGCCAACGTCCTGACTTTC. Its protein product is CAISPSTEISGANVLTF.

For this clonotype: Germline and junction disagree at one end, which may indicate a read error. CDR3 nucleotides: TGTGTCAGCAGTGAAGTAGAGTCGAACTATGGCTACACCTTC. Its protein is CVSSEVESNYGYTF. The rearrangement uses TRBV6-1 and TRBJ1-2; D call uncertain. Germline-derived CDR1 and CDR2 are MNHNS and SASEGT. The CDR3 sequence is 14 residues long.

V is TRBV3-1 and J is TRBJ2-7, with D unresolved. There are 15 residues in the CDR3. Germline CDR1 is LGHDT and CDR2 is YNNKEL (reference sequence). Trimming shortened V by 0 bases and J by 2 bases, and 11 bases separated the two germline ends. In nucleotides, the CDR3 is TGTGCCAGCAGCCAAGATCGCCCCCAAACCTACGAGCAGTACTTC. Amino acid sequence: CASSQDRPQTYEQYF.

The chain combines TRBV12-3 or TRBV12-4 with TRBJ1-5, with TRBD1 as a possible D gene (5 bases). The CDR3 consists of 15 residues. The ends were cut back, 6 bases at V and 7 bases at J, with 19 bases in the middle. The CDR3 DNA reads TGTGCCAGCAGCCCCGGAGGGGCGGCGGGGCAGCCCCAGCATTTT. Protein: CASSPGGAAGQPQHF.

This clonotype was picked up many times. The J gene is TRBJ1-3, the V gene TRBV28, with 9 nucleotides matching TRBD1. CDR3 length: 15 residues. The V gene end was trimmed by 6 bases and the J gene end by 2 bases; junction bases not matched to a gene: 5. CDR1 and CDR2 (germline): MDHEN, SYDVKM. As DNA, the CDR3 is TGTGCCAGCAGCTTAGGGACAGGGCCTGGAAACACCATATATTTT. Protein sequence: CASSLGTGPGNTIYF. Combining the CDR3 with reference TRBV28 and TRBJ1-3 gives the whole variable domain DVKVTQSSRYLVKRTGEKVFLECVQDMDHENMFWYRQDPGLGLRLIYFSYDVKMKEKGDIPEGYSVSREKKERFSLILESASTNQTSMYLCASSLGTGPGNTIYFGEGSWLTVV.

This clonotype has at least ten counts. This chain joins TRBV29-1 and TRBJ1-1; D is uncertain. The CDR3 has 13 residues. Germline V CDR1 and CDR2: SQVTM, ANQGSEA. Trimming took off 2 bases at V and 2 bases at J, with 9 bases between the two ends. CDR3 residues: CSVEFAFNTEAFF. The CDR3 DNA sequence: TGCAGCGTTGAATTTGCCTTCAACACTGAAGCTTTCTTT.

Ten or more counts support this clonotype. The V gene is TRBV28, the J gene TRBJ2-7; no reliable D call. The germline CDR1 and CDR2 sequences are MDHEN and SYDVKM. Trimming took off 7 bases at V and 3 bases at J, with 7 bases between the two ends. The CDR3 consists of 11 residues. The CDR3 DNA follows: TGTGCCAGCACCGCGCACTACGAGCAGTACTTC. Encoded protein: CASTAHYEQYF. The full variable domain, its missing parts supplied by reference TRBV28 and TRBJ2-7, is DVKVTQSSRYLVKRTGEKVFLECVQDMDHENMFWYRQDPGLGLRLIYFSYDVKMKEKGDIPEGYSVSREKKERFSLILESASTNQTSMYLCASTAHYEQYFGPGTRLTVT.

This clonotype has just a few counts. The rearrangement joins TRBV20-1 to TRBJ1-1; maybe TRBD1 (5 bases). Trimming removed 0 bases from V and 10 bases from J, with 27 bases in between. CDR1 and CDR2 from the germline V gene are DFQATT and SNEGSKA (reference sequence). The length of the CDR3 is 17 residues. DNA of the CDR3: TGCAGTGCTAGAGATCGTCGGGTCCAGGGTGAAGCTTTTAGAGCTTTCTTT. Protein sequence: CSARDRRVQGEAFRAFF.

This clonotype was observed at least ten times. This rearrangement joins TRBV5-1 to TRBJ2-5, with a possible D match to TRBD2 (5 bases). Per germline, CDR1 SGHRS and CDR2 YFSETQ. This CDR3 is built from 16 residues. The ends were cut back, 4 bases at V and 5 bases at J, with 21 bases in the middle. The CDR3, as DNA: TGCGCCAGCAGCCCCACTTCCGGTAGCGATTATGAGACCCAGTACTTC. This gives the protein CASSPTSGSDYETQYF. The entire variable domain, with the rest obtained from reference TRBV5-1 and TRBJ2-5, is as follows: KAGVTQTPRYLIKTRGQQVTLSCSPISGHRSVSWYQQTPGQGLQFLFEYFSETQRNKGNFPGRFSGRQFSNSRSEMNVSTLELGDSALYLCASSPTSGSDYETQYFGPGTRLLVL.

The CDR3 is CASSWTSGGSFSFYNEQFF. The CDR3 DNA reads as TGTGCCAGCAGCTGGACTAGCGGGGGCTCTTTCTCCTTCTACAATGAGCAGTTCTTC. The V and J genes are TRBV7-9 and TRBJ2-1, with TRBD2 matching over 13 bases. J was trimmed by 3 bases and V by 4 bases; bases with no gene match: 12. The CDR3 sequence is 19 residues long. Germline CDR1 reads SEHNR; CDR2 reads FQNEAQ (reference sequence). Complete variable domain (other parts from reference TRBV7-9 and TRBJ2-1): DTGVSQNPRHKITKRGQNVTFRCDPISEHNRLYWYRQTLGQGPEFLTYFQNEAQLEKSRLLSDRFSAERPKGSFSTLEIQRTEQGDSAMYLCASSWTSGGSFSFYNEQFFGPGTRLTVL.

In this sample, this clonotype turned up a few times. V and J are TRBV19 and TRBJ2-4; TRBD1 matches 10 bases. CDR3 length equals 14 residues. The junction had 6 bases not matched to a gene; V was cut back by 5 bases and J by 8 bases. Germline assignment: CDR1 LNHDA and CDR2 SQIVND (reference sequence). Written as DNA, the CDR3 is TGTGCCAGTAGTCCGGGACAGGGGTTAGACATTCAGTACTTC. Translating gives CASSPGQGLDIQYF.

This clonotype was recorded at least ten times. The genes are TRBV20-1 and TRBJ1-6, with 10 bases fitting TRBD1. Germline loops: CDR1 DFQATT, CDR2 SNEGSKA (reference sequence). With V trimmed by 6 bases and J by 6 bases, 8 bases remained unmatched. The CDR3 is 15 amino acids. In DNA, the CDR3 is TGCAGTGCCCTCGGACAGGGGGGAGCTAATTCACCCCTCCACTTT. Translation: CSALGQGGANSPLHF.

The table lists this clonotype with many counts. The chain links TRBV12-3 or TRBV12-4 to TRBJ2-2, with unresolved D. The CDR3 is made up of 13 amino acids. The V gene lost 6 bases and the J gene lost 4 bases, with 9 bases spanning the gap. The CDR3: CASSTMLTGELFF. The CDR3, as DNA: TGTGCCAGCAGCACTATGCTCACCGGGGAGCTGTTTTTT.

The chain joins TRBV20-1 to TRBJ2-3, with D possibly TRBD2 on 5 matching bases. Germline V gene data show CDR1 as DFQATT and CDR2 as SNEGSKA (reference sequence). The CDR3 is 11 amino acids. CDR3 in amino acids: CRAEGSDTQYF. The CDR3 region has the DNA TGCAGGGCAGAGGGCTCAGATACGCAGTATTTT.

The J gene is TRBJ1-5, the V gene TRBV12-3 or TRBV12-4, with D possibly being TRBD1 (5 bases). Between the trimmed V and J ends, which lost 8 bases and 9 bases, there was a span of 17 bases. This CDR3 has 13 residues. CDR3: CASGSEGARPQHF. CDR3 bases: TGTGCCAGCGGCTCCGAAGGGGCGAGGCCCCAGCATTTT.